The entry below gives a single T cell receptor (beta chain) sequence along with its context. Its antigen is undetermined. This sample is drawn from a study of PD-1 blockade in classical Hodgkin lymphoma. Time point meaning: cycle 4 day 1 (C4D1), after 5 to 7 weeks of nivolumab. Every patient experienced relapse after autologous stem cell transplantation, and brentuximab vedotin exposure varied. Complete response, partial response or progressive disease constituted the best responses recorded. Whole-study findings and limits: Prior to therapy, complete responders displayed diversity much like that of newly diagnosed patients. CD4+ TCR diversity climbed significantly by C4D1, unlike CD8+ TCR diversity. With respect to the repertoire differences, their causes, possibly disease activity or prior therapy, remain undefined.

Assay used: immunoSEQ multiplex PCR; TCRdb lists only in-frame clones, some missing. Of roughly 27,000 clones in the sample, over 60% were seen once. V dropped 1 base and J dropped 5 bases, with 5 bases sitting between them. The germline V gene has CDR1 DFQATT and CDR2 SNEGSKA (reference sequence). The length of the CDR3 is 11 residues. This chain links TRBV20-1 with TRBJ2-5; no clear D gene. This TCR came from a human donor with classical Hodgkin lymphoma. This material consisted of peripheral blood mononuclear cells (PBMCs), taken before the fourth cycle of nivolumab. As DNA, the CDR3 is TGCAGTGCTAGAGTAGGGGAGACCCAGTACTTC. It yields the protein CSARVGETQYF.